A single sample is the source of the 19 T cell receptor beta chains below, sequenced in a study of blood T cell repertoires in COVID-19. Data came from immunoSEQ multiplex PCR; TCRdb stores just in-frame clones and leaves some out. The table records under 130,000 clones, approximately 85% of them present only once. Sequencing was done on a sample of peripheral blood. Every receptor here comes from a human donor in a cohort sampled during active COVID-19.

This chain uses TRBV4-3 with TRBJ2-2; perhaps TRBD2 as D (5 bases). V shed 3 bases and J shed 7 bases, with 12 bases lying between them. The length of the CDR3 is 14 residues. Germline CDR1 LGHNA, CDR2 YSLEER. The CDR3 coding sequence is TGCGCCAGCAGCCAGGGCGGAGGCGGCGGGGAGCTGTTTTTT. Its protein product is CASSQGGGGGELFF.

The rearrangement joins TRBV7-6 to TRBJ2-1; 10 positions match TRBD2. V was pared by 5 bases and J by 6 bases, with 7 bases of the junction left unmatched. This CDR3 has 15 residues. CDR1 SGHVS and CDR2 FNYEAQ come from the germline V gene. For the CDR3, the DNA is TGTGCCAGCAGCCCCGTCCCTAGCGGGGGCAATGAGCAGTTCTTC. Encoded protein: CASSPVPSGGNEQFF.

In the case of this clone: The same CDR3 is also encoded by other DNA sequences in this sample. The CDR3 loop reads CASSLVSGTDTQYF. DNA for the CDR3: TGTGCCAGCAGCTTAGTTTCGGGAACAGATACGCAGTATTTT. This chain uses TRBV7-9 with TRBJ2-3, with D possibly matching TRBD2 (5 bases). Germline V gene data show CDR1 as SEHNR and CDR2 as FQNEAQ (reference sequence). Trimming shortened V by 1 base and J by 3 bases, and 8 bases separated the two germline ends. The CDR3 has 14 residues.

This chain links TRBV24-1 with TRBJ2-5; TRBD1 agrees at 10 bases. Unmatched junction bases numbered 27, after V lost 5 bases and J lost 10 bases. The CDR3 spans 20 residues. CDR1 and CDR2 from the germline V gene are KGHDR and SFDVKD. CDR3 loop: CATSAGIRAGQGLPNGDQYF. CDR3 sequence (DNA): TGTGCCACCAGTGCGGGGATAAGGGCGGGACAGGGGTTGCCTAACGGGGACCAGTACTTC.

V is TRBV6-4 and J is TRBJ1-2; 9 bases align to TRBD1. The V gene end was trimmed by 5 bases and the J gene end by 7 bases; junction bases not matched to a gene: 5. Germline V gene data show CDR1 as MRHNA and CDR2 as SNTAGT. The CDR3 has 13 residues. CDR3 sequence: CASSSGTGSGYTF. The CDR3 coding sequence is TGTGCCAGCAGTTCCGGGACAGGGAGTGGCTACACCTTC.

The chain uses TRBV7-2 and TRBJ1-6; a weak D match, TRBD1 (6 bases). The V end was cut by 4 bases, the J end by 13 bases, with 14 bases between. The CDR3 is 13 amino acids. Germline V lookup: CDR1 SGHTA, CDR2 FQGNSA. The CDR3 DNA reads TGTGCCAGCAGCTCCGGGACAAGGGTTCCCCTCCACTTT. Its protein product is CASSSGTRVPLHF.

The chain combines TRBV5-6 with TRBJ2-5, with TRBD2 as a possible D gene (5 bases). The CDR3 totals 14 residues. Between the trimmed V and J ends, which lost 4 bases and 5 bases, there was a span of 15 bases. Germline CDR1 reads SGHDT; CDR2 reads YYEEEE. The CDR3 here is CASSPGSRAETQYF. Written as DNA, the CDR3 is TGTGCCAGCAGCCCGGGATCTAGAGCGGAGACCCAGTACTTC.

The rearrangement joins TRBV4-2 to TRBJ2-6; 7 bases align to TRBD2. The CDR3 runs 18 residues. CDR1 is LGHNA, CDR2 YNFKEQ, per germline. Trimming removed 0 bases from V and 3 bases from J; junction bases left unmatched: 8. CDR3 sequence: CASSQDYPGGGGANVLTF. The DNA for the CDR3 is TGTGCCAGCAGCCAAGATTATCCGGGGGGTGGTGGGGCCAACGTCCTGACTTTC.

This clone occurred once. This rearrangement joins TRBV9 to TRBJ1-1, with D tentatively TRBD1 (6 bases). The CDR3 extends over 14 amino acids. The germline CDR1 and CDR2 sequences are SGDLS and YYNGEE. V lost 3 bases to trimming and J lost 1 base, with 10 bases between them. CDR3 nucleotide sequence: TGTGCCAGCAGCGGAGCACAGGGGAACACTGAAGCTTTCTTT. It translates to CASSGAQGNTEAFF.

This clone was picked up a small number of times. The same CDR3 is also encoded by other DNA sequences in this sample. This chain connects TRBV7-3 to TRBJ2-7; 10 positions match TRBD1. This CDR3 is 15 amino acids long. V gave up 0 bases and J gave up 5 bases; unmatched junction bases: 4. CDR1 is SGHTA and CDR2 is FQGTGA in the germline V gene. CDR3 DNA sequence: TGTGCCAGCAGCTTAACGGGGACAGGGGCCCACGAGCAGTACTTC. As protein: CASSLTGTGAHEQYF. Combining the CDR3 with reference TRBV7-3 and TRBJ2-7 gives the whole variable domain GAGVSQTPSNKVTEKGKYVELRCDPISGHTALYWYRQSLGQGPEFLIYFQGTGAADDSGLPNDRFFAVRPEGSVSTLKIQRTERGDSAVYLCASSLTGTGAHEQYFGPGTRLTVT.

This rearrangement joins TRBV7-2 to TRBJ2-2; D is unclear. The germline V and J ends were trimmed by 4 bases and 2 bases, with 8 bases remaining between them. Germline-derived CDR1 and CDR2 are SGHTA and FQGNSA. The CDR3 extends over 14 amino acids. As DNA, the CDR3 is TGTGCCAGCAGCTCCCAGGTTAACACCGGGGAGCTGTTTTTT. Its protein is CASSSQVNTGELFF. The whole variable domain, remainder taken from reference TRBV7-2 and TRBJ2-2, is GAGVSQSPSNKVTEKGKDVELRCDPISGHTALYWYRQSLGQGLEFLIYFQGNSAPDKSGLPSDRFSAERTGGSVSTLTIQRTQQEDSAVYLCASSSQVNTGELFFGEGSRLTVL.

CDR3 region: CAWSGAGSLPIYSYNEQFF. CDR3 nucleotide sequence: TGTGCCTGGAGTGGGGCAGGCTCTCTCCCCATTTACTCCTACAATGAGCAGTTCTTC. This chain joins TRBV30 and TRBJ2-1; D remains unclear. CDR1 is GTSNPN, CDR2 SVGIG, per germline (reference sequence). This CDR3 has 19 amino acids. With 1 base removed from V and 0 bases from J, the gap between germline ends came to 22 bases.

The chain uses TRBV3-1 (or the pseudogene TRBV3-2) and TRBJ1-1, with 9 nucleotides matching TRBD1. V dropped 2 bases and J dropped 4; count of bases not matched to a gene: 2. Germline assignment: CDR1 LGHDT and CDR2 YNNKEL (reference sequence). The CDR3 runs 14 residues. CDR3 loop: CASSQQTGGTEAFF. As DNA, the CDR3 is TGTGCCAGCAGCCAACAGACAGGGGGCACTGAAGCTTTCTTT.

This chain uses TRBV30 with TRBJ1-1; TRBD1 agrees at 10 bases. Trimming cost V 2 bases and J 4 bases; bases outside gene matches: 7. The CDR3 extends over 15 amino acids. Germline V gives CDR1 GTSNPN, CDR2 SVGIG (reference sequence). CDR3 sequence: CAWSLPDRGSTEAFF. The CDR3 DNA reads TGTGCCTGGAGTCTCCCGGACAGGGGGAGCACTGAAGCTTTCTTT. Filled out from reference TRBV30 and TRBJ1-1, the complete variable domain reads SQTIHQWPATLVQPVGSPLSLECTVEGTSNPNLYWYRQAAGRGLQLLFYSVGIGQISSEVPQNLSASRPQDRQFILSSKKLLLSDSGFYLCAWSLPDRGSTEAFFGQGTRLTVV.

In this sample, this clone turned up once. The chain links TRBV12-3 or TRBV12-4 to TRBJ2-1; TRBD2 is a possible D gene (5 bases). This CDR3 is built from 13 residues. Trimming took 7 bases from V and 9 from J, leaving 16 bases between them. DNA of the CDR3: TGTGCCAGCACCGAAACGGACGAGGGTGAGCAGTTCTTC. Its protein is CASTETDEGEQFF.

The J gene is TRBJ2-2, the V gene TRBV11-2, with D perhaps TRBD2 (6 bases). Trimming took 1 base from V and 1 from J, leaving 13 bases between them. This CDR3 is built from 17 residues. From germline, CDR1 is SGHAT and CDR2 FQNNGV. CDR3: CASSLVRGTLNTGELFF. CDR3 DNA sequence: TGTGCCAGCAGCTTAGTTAGAGGGACTTTGAACACCGGGGAGCTGTTTTTT.

In this sample, this clone turned up once. The rearrangement uses TRBV24-1 and TRBJ2-5; 12 bases are shared with TRBD2. The CDR3 consists of 16 residues. V was clipped by 1 base and J by 4 bases; unmatched bases: 3. Per germline, CDR1 KGHDR and CDR2 SFDVKD. The CDR3 nucleotides are TGTGCCACCAGTGATTTCCGACTAGCGGGAGCAGAGACCCAGTACTTC. This gives the protein CATSDFRLAGAETQYF.

The chain has TRBV6-6 and TRBJ2-7, with 7 bases fitting TRBD2. The CDR3 is made up of 16 amino acids. Germline CDR1 MNHNY, CDR2 SVGAGI (reference sequence). Trimming at V came to 4 bases and at J to 5 bases, leaving 14 bases not matched to a gene. CDR3 sequence: CASSSPLQRDGDEQYF. CDR3 coding DNA: TGTGCCAGCAGTTCACCTCTCCAGCGGGACGGTGACGAGCAGTACTTC.

This chain uses TRBV6-5 with TRBJ2-3; the D gene is possibly TRBD2 (6 bases). CDR1 and CDR2 (germline): MNHEY, SVGAGI. The V and J ends lost 6 bases and 2 bases respectively, with 15 bases between them. The CDR3 contains 15 residues. The CDR3 reads CASRPTSHYTDTQYF. The CDR3 DNA reads TGTGCCAGCAGACCCACTAGCCACTACACAGATACGCAGTATTTT.